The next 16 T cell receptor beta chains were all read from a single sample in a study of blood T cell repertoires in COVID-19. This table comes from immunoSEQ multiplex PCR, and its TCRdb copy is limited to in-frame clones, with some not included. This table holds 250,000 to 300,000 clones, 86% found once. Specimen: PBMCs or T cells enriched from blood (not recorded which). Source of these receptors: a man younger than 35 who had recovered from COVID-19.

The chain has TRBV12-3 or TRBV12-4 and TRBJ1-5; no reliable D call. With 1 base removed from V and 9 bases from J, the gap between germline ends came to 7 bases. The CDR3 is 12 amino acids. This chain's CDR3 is CASSLDAGPQHF. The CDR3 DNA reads TGTGCCAGCAGTTTAGACGCGGGGCCCCAGCATTTT.

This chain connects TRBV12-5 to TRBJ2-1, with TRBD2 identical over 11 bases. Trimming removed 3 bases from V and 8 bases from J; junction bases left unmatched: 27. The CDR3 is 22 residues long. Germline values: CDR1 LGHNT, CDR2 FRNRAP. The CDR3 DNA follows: TGTGCTAGTGGTTTAGAATACTACTCGGGTGTGGCTACTAGCGGGAGTGATTATGAGCAGTTCTTC. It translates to CASGLEYYSGVATSGSDYEQFF.

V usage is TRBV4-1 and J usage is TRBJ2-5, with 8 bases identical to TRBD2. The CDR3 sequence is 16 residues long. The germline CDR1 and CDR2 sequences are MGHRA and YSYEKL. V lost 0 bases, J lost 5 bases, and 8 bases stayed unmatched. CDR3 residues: CASSQDRGGRSETQYF. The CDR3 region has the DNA TGCGCCAGCAGCCAAGACCGGGGGGGCCGATCGGAGACCCAGTACTTC.

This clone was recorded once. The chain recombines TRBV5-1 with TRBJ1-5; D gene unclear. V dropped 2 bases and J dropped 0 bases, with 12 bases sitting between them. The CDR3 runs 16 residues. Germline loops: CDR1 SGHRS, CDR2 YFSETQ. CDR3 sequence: CASSLYVRNSNQPQHF. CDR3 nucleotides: TGCGCCAGCAGCTTATACGTCAGAAATAGCAATCAGCCCCAGCATTTT.

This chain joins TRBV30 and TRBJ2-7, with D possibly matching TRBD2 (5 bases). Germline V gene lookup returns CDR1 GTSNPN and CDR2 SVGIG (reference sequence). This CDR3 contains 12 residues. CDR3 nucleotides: TGTGCAATTCAGGCGGGCTCCTACGAGCAGTACTTC. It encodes CAIQAGSYEQYF.

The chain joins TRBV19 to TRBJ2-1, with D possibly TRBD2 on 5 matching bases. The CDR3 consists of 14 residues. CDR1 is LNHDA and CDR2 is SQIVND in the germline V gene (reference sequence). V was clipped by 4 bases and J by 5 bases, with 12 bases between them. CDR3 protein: CASSKTTTDNEQFF. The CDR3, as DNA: TGTGCCAGTAGTAAGACGACTACCGACAATGAGCAGTTCTTC.

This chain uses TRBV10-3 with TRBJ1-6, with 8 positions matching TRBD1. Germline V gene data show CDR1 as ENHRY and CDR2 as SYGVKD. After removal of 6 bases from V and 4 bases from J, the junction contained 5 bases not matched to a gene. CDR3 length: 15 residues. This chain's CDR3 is CAIRGQVPYNSPLHF. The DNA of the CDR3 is TGTGCCATCAGGGGACAGGTTCCGTATAATTCACCCCTCCACTTT.

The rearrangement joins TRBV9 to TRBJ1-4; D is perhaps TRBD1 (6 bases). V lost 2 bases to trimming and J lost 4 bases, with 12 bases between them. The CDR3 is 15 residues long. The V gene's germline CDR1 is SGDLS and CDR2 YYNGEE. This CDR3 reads CASSVSTGLNEKLFF. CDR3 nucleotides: TGTGCCAGCAGCGTGAGTACAGGGCTTAATGAAAAACTGTTTTTT.

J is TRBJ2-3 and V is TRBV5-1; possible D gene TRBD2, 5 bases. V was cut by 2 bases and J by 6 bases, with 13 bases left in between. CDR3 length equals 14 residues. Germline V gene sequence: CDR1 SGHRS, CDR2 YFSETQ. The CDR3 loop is CASSLTGVTDTQYF. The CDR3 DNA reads TGCGCCAGCAGCTTAACCGGGGTCACGGATACGCAGTATTTT. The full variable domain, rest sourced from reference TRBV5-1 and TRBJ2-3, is KAGVTQTPRYLIKTRGQQVTLSCSPISGHRSVSWYQQTPGQGLQFLFEYFSETQRNKGNFPGRFSGRQFSNSRSEMNVSTLELGDSALYLCASSLTGVTDTQYFGPGTRLTVL.

CDR3 loop: CASSSQGQSSYNSPLHF. The CDR3 region has the DNA TGTGCCAGCAGCTCCCAGGGTCAGAGCTCCTATAATTCACCCCTCCACTTT. This sequence joins TRBV7-9 and TRBJ1-6, with D perhaps matching TRBD1 (5 bases). Germline CDR1 SEHNR, CDR2 FQNEAQ (reference sequence). Trimming stripped 4 bases from V and 0 bases from J, with 13 bases between. The CDR3 is made up of 17 amino acids.

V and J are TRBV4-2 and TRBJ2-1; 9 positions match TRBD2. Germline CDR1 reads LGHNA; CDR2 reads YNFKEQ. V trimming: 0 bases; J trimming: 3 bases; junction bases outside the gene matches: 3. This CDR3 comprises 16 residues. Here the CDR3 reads CASSQDLAGRYNEQFF. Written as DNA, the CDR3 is TGTGCCAGCAGCCAAGATCTAGCGGGGCGCTACAATGAGCAGTTCTTC.

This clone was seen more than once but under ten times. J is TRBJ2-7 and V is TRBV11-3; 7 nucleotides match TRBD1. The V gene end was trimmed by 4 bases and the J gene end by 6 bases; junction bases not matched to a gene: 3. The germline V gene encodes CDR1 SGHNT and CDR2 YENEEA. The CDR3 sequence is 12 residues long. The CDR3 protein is CASSSTGVEQYF. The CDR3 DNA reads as TGTGCCAGCAGCTCCACAGGGGTCGAGCAGTACTTC.

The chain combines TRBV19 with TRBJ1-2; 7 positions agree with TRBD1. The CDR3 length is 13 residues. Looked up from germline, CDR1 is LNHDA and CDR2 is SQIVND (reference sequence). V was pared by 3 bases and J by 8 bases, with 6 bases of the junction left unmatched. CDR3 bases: TGTGCCAGTAGTATTTCGGAGGGGGCCGGCTACACCTTC. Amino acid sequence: CASSISEGAGYTF.

The CDR3 sequence: CASSVAGGMDTQYF. In DNA, the CDR3 is TGTGCCAGCAGCGTGGCAGGGGGCATGGATACGCAGTATTTT. This chain connects TRBV9 to TRBJ2-3, with 8 bases aligning to TRBD1. Germline-derived CDR1 and CDR2 are SGDLS and YYNGEE. There are 14 residues in the CDR3. V dropped 2 bases and J dropped 6; count of bases not matched to a gene: 5.

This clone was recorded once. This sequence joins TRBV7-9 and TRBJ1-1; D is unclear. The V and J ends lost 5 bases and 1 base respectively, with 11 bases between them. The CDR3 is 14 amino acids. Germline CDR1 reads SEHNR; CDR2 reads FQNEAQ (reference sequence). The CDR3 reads CASSVSAANTEAFF. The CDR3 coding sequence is TGTGCCAGCAGCGTATCGGCGGCGAACACTGAAGCTTTCTTT.

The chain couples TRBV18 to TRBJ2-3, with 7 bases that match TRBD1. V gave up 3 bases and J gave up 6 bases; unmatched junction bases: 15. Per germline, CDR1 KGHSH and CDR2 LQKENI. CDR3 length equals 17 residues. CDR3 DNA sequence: TGTGCCAGCTCACCTCGCGGTAGGGGGCGCCTGAAGGATACGCAGTATTTT. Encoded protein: CASSPRGRGRLKDTQYF.